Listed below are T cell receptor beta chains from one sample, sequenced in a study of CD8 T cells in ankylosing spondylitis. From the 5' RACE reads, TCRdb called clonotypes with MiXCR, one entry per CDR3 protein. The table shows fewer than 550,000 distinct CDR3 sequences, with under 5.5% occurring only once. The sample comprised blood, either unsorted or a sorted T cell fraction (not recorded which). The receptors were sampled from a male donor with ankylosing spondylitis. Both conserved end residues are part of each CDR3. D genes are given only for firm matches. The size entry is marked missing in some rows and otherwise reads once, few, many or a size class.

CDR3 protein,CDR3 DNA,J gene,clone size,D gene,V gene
CAISETPNQPQHF,TGTGCCATCAGTGAGACCCCCAATCAGCCCCAGCATTTT,TRBJ1-5,many,-,TRBV10-3
CASRRRPWGQTEEKLFF,TGTGCCAGCAGACGTAGGCCCTGGGGCCAAACCGAAGAAAAACTGTTTTTT,TRBJ1-4,many,-,TRBV12-3/TRBV12-4
CASSYRQGQNEQYF,TGCGCCAGCAGCTACCGACAGGGTCAGAACGAGCAGTACTTC,TRBJ2-7,-,TRBD1,TRBV5-1
CASVRTWANTEAFF,TGTGCCAGCGTAAGGACCTGGGCGAACACTGAAGCTTTCTTT,TRBJ1-1,many,-,TRBV7-2
CASSLSPVWNTEAFF,TGTGCCAGCAGTTTATCCCCCGTTTGGAACACTGAAGCTTTCTTT,TRBJ1-1,many,-,TRBV12-3/TRBV12-4
CASSWSGFQPQHF,TGTGCCAGCAGCTGGTCAGGGTTTCAGCCCCAGCATTTT,TRBJ1-5,many,-,TRBV5-6
CASSPTTVAYNSPLHF,TGTGCCAGCAGCCCGACGACAGTCGCCTATAATTCACCCCTCCACTTT,TRBJ1-6,many,-,TRBV7-9
CASSERSLENYGYTF,TGTGCCAGCAGTGAAAGGTCTTTGGAGAACTATGGCTACACCTTC,TRBJ1-2,many,-,TRBV6-1
CSAFAGTGFRAGNTIYF,TGCAGTGCTTTCGCCGGGACAGGATTTAGAGCTGGAAACACCATATATTTT,TRBJ1-3,many,TRBD1,TRBV20-1
CASSLAGRGAFF,TGTGCCAGCAGTTTAGCAGGGAGGGGAGCTTTCTTT,TRBJ1-1,many,-,TRBV12-3/TRBV12-4
CASSTQAGASTDTQYF,TGTGCCAGCAGCACTCAAGCGGGGGCCTCCACAGATACGCAGTATTTT,TRBJ2-3,-,TRBD2,TRBV7-9
CASSVGLRSEAFF,TGTGCCAGCAGCGTAGGGCTGAGGAGTGAAGCTTTCTTT,TRBJ1-1,many,-,TRBV9
CASSLRDRQYNEQFF,TGTGCCAGCAGCCTCCGGGACAGACAATACAATGAGCAGTTCTTC,TRBJ2-1,few,TRBD1,TRBV7-8
CASSYSGKGGRSYNEQFF,TGTGCCAGCAGTTACTCGGGGAAGGGAGGACGGTCCTACAATGAGCAGTTCTTC,TRBJ2-1,many,-,TRBV6-2/TRBV6-3
CASSSRGLGYEQFF,TGTGCCAGCAGCTCCCGTGGACTAGGGTATGAGCAGTTCTTC,TRBJ2-1,many,TRBD2,TRBV7-9
CASPITYEQYF,TGCGCCAGCCCCATCACTTACGAGCAGTACTTC,TRBJ2-7,-,-,TRBV23-1
CASSFRGGPKPYEQYF,TGCGCCAGCAGCTTCCGCGGGGGCCCAAAACCCTACGAGCAGTACTTC,TRBJ2-7,many,-,TRBV5-1
CASSLGPTEKSNGYTF,TGTGCCAGCAGCTTAGGTCCCACAGAGAAATCGAATGGCTACACCTTC,TRBJ1-2,many,-,TRBV11-2
CASSLVKEPQETQYF,TGTGCCAGCAGTTTGGTTAAGGAACCCCAAGAGACCCAGTACTTC,TRBJ2-5,few,-,TRBV28
CASSYATPRANVLTF,TGTGCCAGCAGTTACGCCACCCCCCGGGCCAACGTCCTGACTTTC,TRBJ2-6,many,-,TRBV6-5
CASSTGTTINEQFF,TGTGCCAGTTCTACAGGGACGACCATCAATGAGCAGTTCTTC,TRBJ2-1,many,-,TRBV6-1
CASSPQLFYLAPYGYTF,TGTGCCAGCAGCCCCCAGTTATTTTACCTCGCGCCCTATGGCTACACCTTC,TRBJ1-2,-,-,TRBV3-1
CASSMGRFNEQFF,TGTGCCAGCAGCATGGGACGTTTCAATGAGCAGTTCTTC,TRBJ2-1,many,-,TRBV21-1
CASSQGLAGARGETQYF,TGTGCCAGCAGCCAAGGACTAGCGGGGGCCAGGGGGGAGACCCAGTACTTC,TRBJ2-5,many,TRBD2,TRBV4-2
CSIPGLIGYTF,TGCAGCATACCGGGTCTCATTGGCTACACCTTC,TRBJ1-2,many,-,TRBV20-1
CASSPIWGQTQYF,TGTGCCAGCTCACCCATCTGGGGTCAGACCCAGTACTTC,TRBJ2-5,-,-,TRBV18
CASSLERDSYEQYF,TGTGCCAGCAGCTTGGAAAGGGACTCCTACGAGCAGTACTTC,TRBJ2-7,many,-,TRBV5-5
CASSPEQGDYNEQFF,TGTGCCAGCAGCCCGGAGCAGGGGGATTACAATGAGCAGTTCTTC,TRBJ2-1,few,TRBD1,TRBV12-3/TRBV12-4
CSVGWGGGSTGELFF,TGCAGTGTTGGGTGGGGGGGCGGTAGCACCGGGGAGCTGTTTTTT,TRBJ2-2,few,-,TRBV20-1
CSAKQGAWADTQYF,TGCAGTGCCAAACAGGGGGCTTGGGCAGATACGCAGTATTTT,TRBJ2-3,many,TRBD1,TRBV20-1
CASSHGTALSGNTIYF,TGCGCCAGCAGCCACGGGACAGCTCTCTCTGGAAACACCATATATTTT,TRBJ1-3,many,TRBD1,TRBV4-3
CAISDLSGNTIYF,TGTGCCATCAGTGACCTCTCTGGAAACACCATATATTTT,TRBJ1-3,many,-,TRBV10-3
CASSLMRLAGVYNEQFF,TGCGCCAGCAGCCTTATGCGACTAGCGGGCGTTTACAATGAGCAGTTCTTC,TRBJ2-1,-,TRBD2,TRBV4-1
CASTRGDTEAFF,TGTGCCAGCACTAGGGGGGACACTGAAGCTTTCTTT,TRBJ1-1,many,-,TRBV11-2
CASSPAGKDIQYF,TGCGCCAGCAGCCCCGCGGGTAAAGACATTCAGTACTTC,TRBJ2-4,many,-,TRBV5-1
CASSLWGYNEQFF,TGTGCCAGCAGCTTATGGGGATACAATGAGCAGTTCTTC,TRBJ2-1,many,-,TRBV5-6
CASSLSYAGAQETQYF,TGTGCCAGCAGCTTATCTTACGCGGGGGCCCAAGAGACCCAGTACTTC,TRBJ2-5,many,-,TRBV7-2
CSARQGDTQYF,TGCAGTGCTAGGCAAGGCGATACGCAGTATTTT,TRBJ2-3,many,-,TRBV20-1
CSVEGPPSYEQYF,TGCAGCGTTGAGGGGCCCCCTAGCTACGAGCAGTACTTC,TRBJ2-7,many,-,TRBV29-1
CASSLDRGVKTQYF,TGTGCCAGCAGCTTGGACAGGGGAGTTAAGACCCAGTACTTC,TRBJ2-5,many,TRBD1,TRBV11-3
CASSESEGDQPQHF,TGTGCCAGCAGTGAATCAGAGGGAGATCAGCCCCAGCATTTT,TRBJ1-5,many,-,TRBV25-1
CASSQIRDLGTEAFF,TGCGCCAGCAGCCAAATAAGGGATTTAGGCACTGAAGCTTTCTTT,TRBJ1-1,many,-,TRBV4-3
CASTGTSGPYNEQFF,TGTGCCAGCACAGGGACTAGCGGGCCCTACAATGAGCAGTTCTTC,TRBJ2-1,many,TRBD2,TRBV7-2
CASSVSGDTEAFF,TGTGCCAGCAGTGTTTCGGGGGACACTGAAGCTTTCTTT,TRBJ1-1,many,-,TRBV25-1